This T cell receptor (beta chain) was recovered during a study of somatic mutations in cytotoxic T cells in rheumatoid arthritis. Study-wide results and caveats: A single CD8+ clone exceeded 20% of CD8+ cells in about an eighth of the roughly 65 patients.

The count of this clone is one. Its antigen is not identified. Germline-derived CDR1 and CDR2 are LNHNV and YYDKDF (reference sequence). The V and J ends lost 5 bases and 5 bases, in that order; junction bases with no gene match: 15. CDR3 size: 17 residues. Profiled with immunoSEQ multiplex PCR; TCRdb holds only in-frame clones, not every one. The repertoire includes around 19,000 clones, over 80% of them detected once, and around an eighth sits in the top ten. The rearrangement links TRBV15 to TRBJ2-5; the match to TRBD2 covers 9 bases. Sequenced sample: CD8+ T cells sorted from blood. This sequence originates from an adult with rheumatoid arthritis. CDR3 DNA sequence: TGTGCCACCAGCGGCTCCGGGACTAGCACAGAGGTGGAGACCCAGTACTTC. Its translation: CATSGSGTSTEVETQYF.